Presented here are 10 T cell receptor beta chains from one specimen sequenced in a study of T cell responses to AZD1222 COVID-19 vaccine (dated by TCRdb to about 2021). Receptor amplification or capture employed the immunoSEQ multiplex PCR assay. TCRdb carries this immuneACCESS record with in-frame sequences only. Its versions omit some clonotypes, under half of them owing to an unresolved V gene in the studies checked, with the rest unexplained. The sample records roughly 130,000 clones, 91% of which are singletons. The top ten constitute around 2.8% of the sample. The time point label for this specimen denotes: baseline before first vaccination. The input for sequencing was peripheral blood, taken on day 0 of AZD1222 vaccination. The origin of the receptors is an adult in good health.

The V and J genes are TRBV18 and TRBJ1-1; no reliable D call. CDR1 and CDR2 from the germline V gene are KGHSH and LQKENI. The V end was cut by 2 bases, the J end by 0 bases, with 7 bases between. The CDR3 length is 14 residues. In DNA, the CDR3 is TGTGCCAGCTCACCAGAGGCAGTGAACACTGAAGCTTTCTTT. Translated, it gives CASSPEAVNTEAFF.

V gene TRBV24-1 combines with J gene TRBJ2-1; 7 bases match TRBD2. Germline trimming cut 0 bases from V and 8 bases from J; bases unmatched to any gene: 9. The CDR3 consists of 16 residues. Germline lookup yields CDR1 KGHDR and CDR2 SFDVKD. Written as DNA, the CDR3 is TGTGCCACCAGTGATTTGGGGGCGGGAGTGAGGCATGAGCAGTTCTTC. Its protein product is CATSDLGAGVRHEQFF.

This clone appeared once. The rearrangement links TRBV18 to TRBJ2-7; tentative D call: TRBD1 (5 bases). Germline values: CDR1 KGHSH, CDR2 LQKENI. The CDR3 extends over 15 amino acids. The V end was cut by 3 bases, the J end by 6 bases, with 18 bases between. CDR3 loop: CASSPSHQGVGEQYF. For the CDR3, the DNA is TGTGCCAGCTCACCCAGCCACCAGGGCGTCGGCGAGCAGTACTTC.

The rearrangement joins TRBV5-1 to TRBJ2-1; 10 bases align to TRBD2. Germline lookup yields CDR1 SGHRS and CDR2 YFSETQ. With V trimmed by 4 bases and J by 4 bases, 8 bases remained unmatched. The CDR3 has 16 amino acids. CDR3 region: CASSISTSGVYNEQFF. For the CDR3, the DNA is TGCGCCAGCAGCATTAGTACTAGCGGGGTTTACAATGAGCAGTTCTTC.

This chain connects TRBV6-5 to TRBJ2-5; D ambiguous. CDR1 and CDR2 (germline): MNHEY, SVGAGI. The CDR3 contains 14 residues. V lost 0 bases, J lost 10 bases, and 15 bases lay in between. The CDR3 nucleotides read TGTGCCAGCAGTTACTCACCGACCGGTGTTGGCCAGTACTTC. It translates to CASSYSPTGVGQYF.

The chain recombines TRBV29-1 with TRBJ1-2, with 7 bases that match TRBD1. The CDR3 is 12 residues long. J was trimmed by 4 bases and V by 4 bases; bases with no gene match: 3. CDR1 is SQVTM and CDR2 is ANQGSEA in the germline V gene. The CDR3 region is CSVAQGIYGYTF. The DNA of the CDR3 is TGCAGCGTTGCACAGGGGATCTATGGCTACACCTTC. Full variable domain (outside the CDR3, taken from reference TRBV29-1 and TRBJ1-2): SAVISQKPSRDICQRGTSLTIQCQVDSQVTMMFWYRQQPGQSLTLIATANQGSEATYESGFVIDKFPISRPNLTFSTLTVSNMSPEDSSIYLCSVAQGIYGYTFGSGTRLTVV.

This sequence joins TRBV5-1 and TRBJ1-1, with D possibly matching TRBD1 (6 bases). The ends were cut back, 4 bases at V and 1 base at J, with 17 bases in the middle. Germline assignment: CDR1 SGHRS and CDR2 YFSETQ. This CDR3 comprises 16 residues. The CDR3 sequence is CASSPNPGVANTEAFF. The CDR3 DNA reads TGCGCCAGCAGCCCTAACCCAGGGGTTGCGAACACTGAAGCTTTCTTT.

The chain uses TRBV9 and TRBJ2-3; no clear D gene. Germline-derived CDR1 and CDR2 are SGDLS and YYNGEE. CDR3 length: 14 residues. V gave up 0 bases and J gave up 2 bases, with 7 bases separating them. CDR3 bases: TGTGCCAGCAGCGTAGTTCATCCCACAGATACGCAGTATTTT. Its translation is CASSVVHPTDTQYF.

The chain links TRBV7-8 to TRBJ1-1; 10 nucleotides line up with TRBD1. With V trimmed by 5 bases and J by 5 bases, 11 bases remained unmatched. Germline lookup yields CDR1 SGHVS and CDR2 FQNEAQ. This CDR3 region has 16 residues. Here the CDR3 reads CASSGGTGALGTEAFF. The CDR3 bases are TGTGCCAGCAGCGGTGGGACAGGGGCCCTCGGGACTGAAGCTTTCTTT.

This chain uses TRBV7-2 with TRBJ2-7; D is perhaps TRBD2 (6 bases). The V gene lost 1 base and the J gene lost 4 bases, with 20 bases spanning the gap. This CDR3 region has 17 residues. Per the germline V gene, CDR1 is SGHTA and CDR2 is FQGNSA. This CDR3 reads CASSLVPSVKSEYEQYF. The DNA for the CDR3 is TGTGCCAGCAGCTTAGTCCCTAGCGTTAAGTCGGAGTACGAGCAGTACTTC. Full variable domain (rest looked up from reference TRBV7-2 and TRBJ2-7): GAGVSQSPSNKVTEKGKDVELRCDPISGHTALYWYRQSLGQGLEFLIYFQGNSAPDKSGLPSDRFSAERTGGSVSTLTIQRTQQEDSAVYLCASSLVPSVKSEYEQYFGPGTRLTVT.